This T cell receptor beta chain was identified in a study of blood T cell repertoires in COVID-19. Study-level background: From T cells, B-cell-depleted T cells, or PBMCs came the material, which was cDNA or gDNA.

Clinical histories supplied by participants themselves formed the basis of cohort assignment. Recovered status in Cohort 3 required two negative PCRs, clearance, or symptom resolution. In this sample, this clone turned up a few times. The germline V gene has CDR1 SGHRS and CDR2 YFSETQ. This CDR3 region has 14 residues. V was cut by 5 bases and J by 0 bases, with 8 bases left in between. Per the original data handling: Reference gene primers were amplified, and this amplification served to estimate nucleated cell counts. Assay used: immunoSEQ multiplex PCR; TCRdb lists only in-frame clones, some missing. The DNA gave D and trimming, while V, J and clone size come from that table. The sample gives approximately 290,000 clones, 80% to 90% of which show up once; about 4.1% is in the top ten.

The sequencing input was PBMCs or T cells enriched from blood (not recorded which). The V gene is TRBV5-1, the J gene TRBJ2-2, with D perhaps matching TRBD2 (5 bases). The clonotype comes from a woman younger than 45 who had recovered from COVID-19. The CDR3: CASSSEPNTGELFF. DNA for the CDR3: TGCGCCAGCAGTAGCGAACCGAACACCGGGGAGCTGTTTTTT.